The text below deals with one TCR beta chain. This entry belongs to a study of CD8 T cells in Susac syndrome. Reverse transcription used roughly 0.45 to 1 ug RNA and random hexamers. A single record per CDR3 protein comes from TCRdb applying MiXCR to the immunoSEQ multiplex PCR reads. The table shows 150,000 to 200,000 distinct CDR3 sequences, with about 94% occurring only once. The CDR3 is 12 residues long. Germline loops: CDR1 SQVTM, CDR2 ANQGSEA. V was cut by 7 bases and J by 9 bases, with 15 bases left in between. This receptor was identified in a human donor with Susac syndrome. The chain links TRBV29-1 to TRBJ1-4; D not resolved. The sequenced material came from CD4+ T cells from PBMCs. The CDR3 bases are TGCAGCGCTGCAGAGGGCTTTAAAAAACTGTTTTTT. Protein product: CSAAEGFKKLFF.